The rows below give T cell receptor beta chains drawn from one sample of a study of human T cells and chemical hapten exposure. TCRdb analysed the RACE reads with MiXCR anew, one entry per CDR3 protein. The sample consists of 100,000 to 120,000 distinct CDR3 sequences, under 35% of them appearing once. Here the sequenced sample was whole blood, taken in connection with sensitization to the hapten diphenylcyclopropenone (DPC). These receptors all come from a man aged 35 to 55 with alopecia areata. Some clones in this sample may be carry-over from other donors' samples. Each CDR3 is given with its conserved first and last residue. The order of the fields is CDR3 protein, V gene, CDR3 length, clone size, D gene, J gene. A D gene is named only where the DNA matches it firmly. Size is omitted from some rows. Given values are once, few, many or a class for expanded clones.

cdr3_aa: CASSLELYEKLFF; v_call: TRBV5-5; cdr3_length: 13; clone_size: few; d_call: .; j_call: TRBJ1-4
cdr3_aa: CSVELLGETQYF; v_call: TRBV29-1; cdr3_length: 12; clone_size: .; d_call: .; j_call: TRBJ2-5
cdr3_aa: CASTTGGGGNYGYTF; v_call: TRBV6-1; cdr3_length: 15; clone_size: few; d_call: .; j_call: TRBJ1-2
cdr3_aa: CASSKDSYSNQPQHF; v_call: TRBV12-3/TRBV12-4; cdr3_length: 15; clone_size: few; d_call: .; j_call: TRBJ1-5
cdr3_aa: CASSLAGATYEQYF; v_call: TRBV7-9; cdr3_length: 14; clone_size: .; d_call: .; j_call: TRBJ2-7
cdr3_aa: CSADSSGSTDTQYF; v_call: TRBV20-1; cdr3_length: 14; clone_size: .; d_call: TRBD2; j_call: TRBJ2-3
cdr3_aa: CASRWDRVNTEAFF; v_call: TRBV6-5; cdr3_length: 14; clone_size: few; d_call: TRBD1; j_call: TRBJ1-1
cdr3_aa: CSARDGQGADFSPLHF; v_call: TRBV20-1; cdr3_length: 16; clone_size: few; d_call: TRBD1; j_call: TRBJ1-6
cdr3_aa: CASSLREGGNQPQHF; v_call: TRBV28; cdr3_length: 15; clone_size: .; d_call: .; j_call: TRBJ1-5
cdr3_aa: CASAPGDQETQYF; v_call: TRBV5-5; cdr3_length: 13; clone_size: .; d_call: .; j_call: TRBJ2-5
cdr3_aa: CASSFEQGSNQPQHF; v_call: TRBV7-9; cdr3_length: 15; clone_size: few; d_call: .; j_call: TRBJ1-5
cdr3_aa: CASSRMRGYEAFF; v_call: TRBV3-1; cdr3_length: 13; clone_size: .; d_call: .; j_call: TRBJ1-1
cdr3_aa: CASSPDHTDTQYF; v_call: TRBV18; cdr3_length: 13; clone_size: few; d_call: .; j_call: TRBJ2-3
cdr3_aa: CASSLDGGLGLAGEDTQYF; v_call: TRBV11-3; cdr3_length: 19; clone_size: few; d_call: TRBD2; j_call: TRBJ2-3
cdr3_aa: CSARDHGQGPGTEAFF; v_call: TRBV20-1; cdr3_length: 16; clone_size: few; d_call: TRBD1; j_call: TRBJ1-1
cdr3_aa: CSVEERSGSTDTQYF; v_call: TRBV29-1; cdr3_length: 15; clone_size: few; d_call: .; j_call: TRBJ2-3
cdr3_aa: CASAPGRRNTDTQYF; v_call: TRBV12-5; cdr3_length: 15; clone_size: few; d_call: .; j_call: TRBJ2-3
cdr3_aa: CSASRGTEAFF; v_call: TRBV20-1; cdr3_length: 11; clone_size: .; d_call: .; j_call: TRBJ1-1
cdr3_aa: CASNGTANTGELFF; v_call: TRBV6-4; cdr3_length: 14; clone_size: .; d_call: TRBD1; j_call: TRBJ2-2
cdr3_aa: CASSLPRDSETETQYF; v_call: TRBV5-1; cdr3_length: 16; clone_size: .; d_call: TRBD1; j_call: TRBJ2-5
cdr3_aa: CASGPGGPDTQYF; v_call: TRBV5-1; cdr3_length: 13; clone_size: .; d_call: .; j_call: TRBJ2-3
cdr3_aa: CSARTDPKETQYF; v_call: TRBV20-1; cdr3_length: 13; clone_size: few; d_call: .; j_call: TRBJ2-5
cdr3_aa: CASSSPLSGSGNTIYF; v_call: TRBV28; cdr3_length: 16; clone_size: few; d_call: .; j_call: TRBJ1-3
cdr3_aa: CASRTTSGAYEQYF; v_call: TRBV6-2/TRBV6-3; cdr3_length: 14; clone_size: .; d_call: TRBD2; j_call: TRBJ2-7
cdr3_aa: CASSLILAGSSYNEQFF; v_call: TRBV6-2/TRBV6-3; cdr3_length: 17; clone_size: few; d_call: TRBD2; j_call: TRBJ2-1
cdr3_aa: CASSRTHNEQFF; v_call: TRBV11-3; cdr3_length: 12; clone_size: .; d_call: .; j_call: TRBJ2-1
cdr3_aa: CSVRGSADTQYF; v_call: TRBV29-1; cdr3_length: 12; clone_size: .; d_call: TRBD2; j_call: TRBJ2-3
cdr3_aa: CASSGGRAVDTQYF; v_call: TRBV7-2; cdr3_length: 14; clone_size: .; d_call: TRBD2; j_call: TRBJ2-3
cdr3_aa: CASSPLAGAGYNEQFF; v_call: TRBV27; cdr3_length: 16; clone_size: .; d_call: TRBD2; j_call: TRBJ2-1
cdr3_aa: CASSQDRRLATYEQYF; v_call: TRBV4-2; cdr3_length: 16; clone_size: .; d_call: .; j_call: TRBJ2-7
cdr3_aa: CASSLSVVRTEAFF; v_call: TRBV12-3/TRBV12-4; cdr3_length: 14; clone_size: few; d_call: .; j_call: TRBJ1-1
cdr3_aa: CASSSQEDWTDTQYF; v_call: TRBV6-2/TRBV6-3; cdr3_length: 15; clone_size: few; d_call: .; j_call: TRBJ2-3
cdr3_aa: CASSLSGGRPTGIQYF; v_call: TRBV7-2; cdr3_length: 16; clone_size: .; d_call: TRBD2; j_call: TRBJ2-4
cdr3_aa: CASALGGSKNIQYF; v_call: TRBV11-1; cdr3_length: 14; clone_size: few; d_call: .; j_call: TRBJ2-4
cdr3_aa: CASSEGFDNQPQHF; v_call: TRBV10-2; cdr3_length: 14; clone_size: .; d_call: .; j_call: TRBJ1-5
cdr3_aa: CASRTSGPRGDEQFF; v_call: TRBV12-3/TRBV12-4; cdr3_length: 15; clone_size: .; d_call: TRBD2; j_call: TRBJ2-1
cdr3_aa: CASSPRTQTYEQYF; v_call: TRBV9; cdr3_length: 14; clone_size: few; d_call: .; j_call: TRBJ2-7
cdr3_aa: CASSLSYTEAFF; v_call: TRBV12-3/TRBV12-4; cdr3_length: 12; clone_size: .; d_call: .; j_call: TRBJ1-1
cdr3_aa: CASSQEGQVEAQYF; v_call: TRBV4-3; cdr3_length: 14; clone_size: .; d_call: .; j_call: TRBJ2-5
cdr3_aa: CASSGQGYQPQHF; v_call: TRBV6-5; cdr3_length: 13; clone_size: few; d_call: .; j_call: TRBJ1-5
cdr3_aa: CAIRDGTGSDTQYF; v_call: TRBV10-3; cdr3_length: 14; clone_size: few; d_call: TRBD1; j_call: TRBJ2-3
cdr3_aa: CASSFTTSAADTQYF; v_call: TRBV7-2; cdr3_length: 15; clone_size: few; d_call: .; j_call: TRBJ2-3
cdr3_aa: CASSLSGTTGELFF; v_call: TRBV28; cdr3_length: 14; clone_size: few; d_call: .; j_call: TRBJ2-2
cdr3_aa: CASSPGGGGPGANVLTF; v_call: TRBV5-8; cdr3_length: 17; clone_size: few; d_call: .; j_call: TRBJ2-6
cdr3_aa: CSALAASGTDTQYF; v_call: TRBV20-1; cdr3_length: 14; clone_size: .; d_call: .; j_call: TRBJ2-3
cdr3_aa: CASSLASTGSSYEQYF; v_call: TRBV7-2; cdr3_length: 16; clone_size: .; d_call: .; j_call: TRBJ2-7
cdr3_aa: CASSYEHSTGELFF; v_call: TRBV3-1; cdr3_length: 14; clone_size: few; d_call: .; j_call: TRBJ2-2
cdr3_aa: CASSRSPVPELCYGYTF; v_call: TRBV21-1; cdr3_length: 17; clone_size: few; d_call: .; j_call: TRBJ1-2